These 26 T cell receptor beta chains share one sample of origin, sequenced in a study of shared clonotypes between healthy human individuals. Generated by immunoSEQ multiplex PCR, the TCRdb table keeps only in-frame clones and is missing some. The table lists 600,000 or so clones, 90% to 95% of them singletons. Positively selected for CCR7, the CD45RO-negative cells used as naive CD8 cells excluded terminally differentiated effector memory CD45RA+ cells. Sequencing was done on a sample of naive CD8+ T cells sorted from blood. These receptor sequences come from a woman aged 25 to 39 in good health.

The chain recombines TRBV5-5 with TRBJ2-7; D unresolved. Looked up from germline, CDR1 is SGHKS and CDR2 is YYEKEE (reference sequence). The CDR3 runs to 15 residues. V was pared by 0 bases and J by 2 bases, with 12 bases between. In DNA, the CDR3 is TGTGCCAGCAGCTTGGTCCTAGTGTCGGCCTACGAGCAGTACTTC. Residues: CASSLVLVSAYEQYF.

The chain couples TRBV10-2 to TRBJ2-2; possibly TRBD2 for D (6 bases). Trimming removed 3 bases at V and 4 bases at J, with 12 bases between. CDR3 size: 15 residues. Per the germline V gene, CDR1 is WSHSY and CDR2 is SAAADI. The CDR3 DNA sequence: TGCGCCAGCAGTGACCGCCTAGCGACCACCGGGGAGCTGTTTTTT. Its translation: CASSDRLATTGELFF.

The chain employs TRBV14 and TRBJ2-7, with D perhaps matching TRBD2 (5 bases). Germline V gene sequence: CDR1 SGHDN, CDR2 FVKESK. Trimming took 4 bases from V and 2 from J, leaving 15 bases between them. This CDR3 is built from 15 residues. CDR3 DNA: TGTGCCAGCAGCCTTCCTGGCGGGCGCGCCTACGAGCAGTACTTC. It encodes CASSLPGGRAYEQYF.

This clone was found once. Other DNA sequences in this specimen translate into the identical CDR3. CDR3 sequence: CASSVAGTGAYEQYF. Here the CDR3 DNA reads TGTGCCAGCAGCGTAGCCGGGACAGGGGCCTACGAGCAGTACTTC. V and J are TRBV9 and TRBJ2-7; 10 nucleotides match TRBD1. This CDR3 is built from 15 residues. From germline, CDR1 is SGDLS and CDR2 YYNGEE. V lost 0 bases and J lost 2; bases outside the gene matches: 2. Complete variable domain (other parts from reference TRBV9 and TRBJ2-7): DSGVTQTPKHLITATGQRVTLRCSPRSGDLSVYWYQQSLDQGLQFLIQYYNGEERAKGNILERFSAQQFPDLHSELNLSSLELGDSALYFCASSVAGTGAYEQYFGPGTRLTVT.

The genes are TRBV15 and TRBJ2-7, with D uncertain. This CDR3 contains 13 residues. Germline V gene lookup returns CDR1 LNHNV and CDR2 YYDKDF (reference sequence). V gave up 2 bases and J gave up 6 bases, with 11 bases separating them. The CDR3 reads CATSRTWTSEQYF. The CDR3 DNA sequence: TGTGCCACCAGCAGAACGTGGACGTCCGAGCAGTACTTC.

The chain has TRBV18 and TRBJ2-7; 9 nucleotides line up with TRBD2. Losses at the gene ends were 5 bases for V and 3 bases for J; bases not matched to a gene: 8. Germline V gives CDR1 KGHSH, CDR2 LQKENI. The length of the CDR3 is 15 residues. For the CDR3, the DNA is TGTGCCAGCTCAGAATGGCCTAGCGGGAACTACGAGCAGTACTTC. Translating gives CASSEWPSGNYEQYF. The variable domain in full, with the rest retrieved from reference TRBV18 and TRBJ2-7, is NAGVMQNPRHLVRRRGQEARLRCSPMKGHSHVYWYRQLPEEGLKFMVYLQKENIIDESGMPKERFSAEFPKEGPSILRIQQVVRGDSAAYFCASSEWPSGNYEQYFGPGTRLTVT.

The chain's CDR3 is CASSQDLRRGTYEQYF. As DNA, the CDR3 is TGCGCCAGCAGCCAAGATCTTAGGCGCGGTACCTACGAGCAGTACTTC. V is TRBV4-1 and J is TRBJ2-5; D gene uncertain. The end of the DNA is better explained by TRBJ2-7, so the J call may be wrong. The CDR3 spans 16 residues. Germline V lookup: CDR1 MGHRA, CDR2 YSYEKL.

Only one count was recorded for this clone. The rearrangement joins TRBV27 to TRBJ1-1; 8 bases are a match to TRBD1. Looked up from germline, CDR1 is MNHEY and CDR2 is SMNVEV (reference sequence). V gave up 7 bases and J gave up 3 bases; unmatched junction bases: 10. There are 15 residues in the CDR3. The CDR3 reads CASIQYQGADTEAFF. CDR3 sequence (DNA): TGTGCCAGCATCCAGTATCAGGGGGCGGACACTGAAGCTTTCTTT.

The V call is TRBV2, the J call TRBJ2-7; 8 bases agree with TRBD1. Germline trimming cut 7 bases from V and 10 bases from J; bases unmatched to any gene: 12. CDR1 is SNHLY and CDR2 is FYNNEI in the germline V gene. The CDR3 spans 13 residues. The CDR3 here is CASKIEDRVDQYF. As DNA, the CDR3 is TGTGCCAGCAAGATAGAGGACAGGGTGGATCAGTACTTC. The full variable domain, rest sourced from reference TRBV2 and TRBJ2-7, is EPEVTQTPSHQVTQMGQEVILRCVPISNHLYFYWYRQILGQKVEFLVSFYNNEISEKSEIFDDQFSVERPDGSNFTLKIRSTKLEDSAMYFCASKIEDRVDQYFGPGTRLTVT.

The chain recombines TRBV27 with TRBJ2-3; TRBD2 matches 13 bases. V lost 5 bases and J lost 3; bases outside the gene matches: 5. CDR1 is MNHEY, CDR2 SMNVEV, per germline (reference sequence). This CDR3 has 16 amino acids. The CDR3 sequence is CASSILAGGPTDTQYF. CDR3 sequence (DNA): TGTGCCAGCAGTATACTAGCGGGAGGGCCTACAGATACGCAGTATTTT.

This rearrangement joins TRBV29-1 to TRBJ2-5; possibly TRBD1 for D (5 bases). Germline CDR1 SQVTM, CDR2 ANQGSEA. The CDR3 length is 14 residues. Trimming stripped 3 bases from V and 7 bases from J, with 18 bases between. The CDR3 sequence is CSVDQSGHWGTQYF. DNA for the CDR3: TGCAGCGTTGACCAGTCAGGACATTGGGGGACCCAGTACTTC.

CDR3 loop: CASSIGGPLAFF. The CDR3 nucleotides read TGTGCCAGTAGTATTGGGGGGCCGCTAGCTTTCTTT. The rearrangement joins TRBV19 to TRBJ1-1, with D maybe TRBD1 (6 bases). From germline, CDR1 is LNHDA and CDR2 SQIVND (reference sequence). CDR3 size: 12 residues. V lost 3 bases, J lost 10 bases, and 12 bases lay in between.

The chain uses TRBV5-1 and TRBJ2-3; 8 bases agree with TRBD2. The CDR3 length is 18 residues. The trim removed 0 bases at V and 4 bases at J, leaving 13 bases unmatched. Germline-derived CDR1 and CDR2 are SGHRS and YFSETQ. The CDR3 DNA sequence: TGCGCCAGCAGCTTGGGGGTAGCGGGACCCGCCGGCGCAGATACGCAGTATTTT. Its translation is CASSLGVAGPAGADTQYF.

This chain connects TRBV28 to TRBJ1-5; 10 nucleotides match TRBD1. Germline values: CDR1 MDHEN, CDR2 SYDVKM. The CDR3 loop spans 15 amino acids. V lost 3 bases, J lost 1 base, and 0 bases stayed unmatched. The CDR3 nucleotides are TGTGCCAGCAGTTTGGGACAGGGGAGCAATCAGCCCCAGCATTTT. It is translated as CASSLGQGSNQPQHF.

V usage is TRBV19 and J usage is TRBJ2-1; either TRBD1 or TRBD2 may fit D (5 bases each). V lost 3 bases, J lost 2 bases, and 11 bases lay in between. From germline, CDR1 is LNHDA and CDR2 SQIVND (reference sequence). The CDR3 has 15 amino acids. The CDR3 spells CASSMGDAAYNEQFF. CDR3 nucleotide sequence: TGTGCCAGTAGTATGGGGGACGCCGCCTACAATGAGCAGTTCTTC.

Turning to this clone: Other DNA sequences in the same sample also yield this CDR3. V and J are TRBV7-9 and TRBJ2-5, with D unresolved. The CDR3 loop spans 11 amino acids. Trimming took 5 bases from V and 2 from J, leaving 3 bases between them. Germline lookup yields CDR1 SEHNR and CDR2 FQNEAQ (reference sequence). The CDR3: CASSPQETQYF. DNA for the CDR3: TGTGCCAGCAGCCCTCAAGAGACCCAGTACTTC. Full variable domain (outside the CDR3, taken from reference TRBV7-9 and TRBJ2-5): DTGVSQNPRHKITKRGQNVTFRCDPISEHNRLYWYRQTLGQGPEFLTYFQNEAQLEKSRLLSDRFSAERPKGSFSTLEIQRTEQGDSAMYLCASSPQETQYFGPGTRLLVL.

The chain has TRBV6-1 and TRBJ2-7; no clear D. V dropped 3 bases and J dropped 2 bases, with 11 bases sitting between them. The CDR3 has 14 amino acids. Germline V CDR1 and CDR2: MNHNS, SASEGT. DNA of the CDR3: TGTGCCAGCAGTGAGTTCAAGCTCCCCTACGAGCAGTACTTC. Protein product: CASSEFKLPYEQYF.

The rearrangement links TRBV9 to TRBJ1-2; no clear D. The CDR3 totals 12 residues. Trimming removed 0 bases at V and 3 bases at J, with 3 bases between. Per the germline V gene, CDR1 is SGDLS and CDR2 is YYNGEE. Here the CDR3 reads CASSVADYGYTF. For the CDR3, the DNA is TGTGCCAGCAGCGTAGCGGACTATGGCTACACCTTC.

This chain joins TRBV18 and TRBJ2-7, with 10 bases fitting TRBD2. There are 14 residues in the CDR3. The V and J ends lost 3 bases and 7 bases, in that order; junction bases with no gene match: 6. Germline V gene data show CDR1 as KGHSH and CDR2 as LQKENI. The CDR3 coding sequence is TGTGCCAGCTCACCGCTAGCGGGAGTTCCGGAGCAGTACTTC. Encoded protein: CASSPLAGVPEQYF. Using reference TRBV18 and TRBJ2-7 for the parts outside the CDR3, the full variable domain is NAGVMQNPRHLVRRRGQEARLRCSPMKGHSHVYWYRQLPEEGLKFMVYLQKENIIDESGMPKERFSAEFPKEGPSILRIQQVVRGDSAAYFCASSPLAGVPEQYFGPGTRLTVT.

The chain recombines TRBV7-9 with TRBJ1-1; no firm D call. The germline V and J ends were trimmed by 4 bases and 2 bases, with 20 bases remaining between them. The CDR3 consists of 17 residues. CDR1 and CDR2 (germline): SEHNR, FQNEAQ (reference sequence). The CDR3: CASSSPYSDLYNTEAFF. In DNA form, the CDR3 reads TGTGCCAGCAGCTCGCCTTACTCGGACCTTTATAACACTGAAGCTTTCTTT.

There are a few counts of this clone. V usage is TRBV9 and J usage is TRBJ2-1; weak D call: TRBD1 (5 bases). Trimming stripped 0 bases from V and 9 bases from J, with 10 bases between. Germline V gene sequence: CDR1 SGDLS, CDR2 YYNGEE. The CDR3 covers 13 residues. The CDR3 loop reads CASSVGTSGEQFF. CDR3 bases: TGTGCCAGCAGCGTAGGGACATCAGGTGAGCAGTTCTTC.

V is TRBV23-1 and J is TRBJ1-4; 7 bases are shared with TRBD1. TRBV23-1 is labeled an ORF, and its function is uncertain. Trimming took 3 bases from V and 8 from J; bases not matched to a gene: 3. The CDR3 length is 13 residues. The CDR3 nucleotides are TGCGCCAGCAGTCATGAACAGGGGGAAAAACTGTTTTTT. Protein: CASSHEQGEKLFF.

The chain carries TRBV7-9 and TRBJ2-1; D remains ambiguous. V was shortened by 2 bases and J by 10 bases, with 6 bases between the two germline ends. This CDR3 is 11 amino acids long. CDR1 and CDR2 from the germline V gene are SEHNR and FQNEAQ (reference sequence). Here the CDR3 DNA reads TGTGCCAGCAGCTTAAGTCGAGAGCAGTTCTTC. Amino acid sequence: CASSLSREQFF.

The chain employs TRBV27 and TRBJ2-7; D might be TRBD2 (5 bases). CDR1 is MNHEY and CDR2 is SMNVEV in the germline V gene (reference sequence). Trimming removed 4 bases from V and 7 bases from J, with 14 bases in between. This CDR3 has 13 amino acids. Here the CDR3 reads CASSSTLVREQYF. CDR3 sequence (DNA): TGTGCCAGCAGTTCCACACTAGTTCGAGAGCAGTACTTC.

The genes are TRBV10-3 and TRBJ2-7, with TRBD2 matching 10 bases. This CDR3 is 14 amino acids long. Unmatched junction bases numbered 4, after V lost 4 bases and J lost 4 bases. CDR1 ENHRY and CDR2 SYGVKD come from the germline V gene. CDR3 DNA sequence: TGTGCCATCAGTGTAGGGACTAGCGAGTACGAGCAGTACTTC. Its translation is CAISVGTSEYEQYF.

This clone showed up just once. The chain joins TRBV11-2 to TRBJ2-1; 9 nucleotides line up with TRBD2. The CDR3 consists of 17 residues. V lost 4 bases and J lost 8; bases outside the gene matches: 15. CDR1 is SGHAT, CDR2 FQNNGV, per germline. The CDR3 is CASSSQGSGSRFDEQFF. The DNA for the CDR3 is TGTGCCAGCAGCTCCCAGGGTAGCGGGAGTAGATTCGATGAGCAGTTCTTC.